Listed below are T cell receptor beta chains from one sample, sequenced in a study of shared clonotypes between healthy human individuals. Only in-frame clones appear in the TCRdb table, and some are missing; sequencing was by immunoSEQ multiplex PCR. The table shows more than 900,000 clones, with 70% to 80% occurring only once. Sequencing was performed on memory CD4+ T cells from PBMCs. All receptors derive from a man younger than 35 in good health. Some clones in this sample may be carry-over from other donors' samples. CDR3s include the opening cysteine and the closing phenylalanine or tryptophan. A D gene is named only where the DNA matches it firmly. Clone size, where shown, is once, few, many, or a class for clones that have expanded.

D: TRBD1
size: NA
J: TRBJ1-2
V: TRBV28
DNA: TGTGCCAGCAGTTCCCTACAGGGGTGGTACTATGGCTACACCTTC
CDR3: CASSSLQGWYYGYTF

D: NA
size: many
J: TRBJ2-7
V: TRBV2
DNA: TGTGCCAGCATAGGCCAGAATAGGGCCGGGCGGGAGCAGTACTTC
CDR3: CASIGQNRAGREQYF

D: NA
size: NA
J: TRBJ2-5
V: TRBV4-2
DNA: TGTGCCAGCAGCCCGCTGACACAAGAGACCCAGTACTTC
CDR3: CASSPLTQETQYF

D: TRBD1
size: NA
J: TRBJ2-1
V: TRBV6-6
DNA: TGTGCCAGCAGTTACTCAGGGACAGGGGGCAATGAGCAGTTCTTC
CDR3: CASSYSGTGGNEQFF

D: NA
size: NA
J: TRBJ2-1
V: TRBV11-2
DNA: TGTGCCAGCAGCGACCAGAAGAGGGCCAATGAGCAGTTCTTC
CDR3: CASSDQKRANEQFF

D: NA
size: once
J: TRBJ1-5
V: TRBV7-9
DNA: TGTGCCAGCAGCTTTGAGGGACGCAATCAGCCCCAGCATTTT
CDR3: CASSFEGRNQPQHF

D: TRBD1
size: NA
J: TRBJ1-2
V: TRBV2
DNA: TGTGCCAGCAGCCTAGGACAGGGGCCGCCCTATGGCTACACCTTC
CDR3: CASSLGQGPPYGYTF

D: TRBD2
size: NA
J: TRBJ2-1
V: TRBV2
DNA: TGTGCCAGCAGTGACACTAGCGGGAGGGGTGAGCAGTTCTTC
CDR3: CASSDTSGRGEQFF

D: TRBD1
size: NA
J: TRBJ1-5
V: TRBV19
DNA: TGTGCCAGTAGTATAGTCGGGACAGGGGTCAATCAGCCCCAGCATTTT
CDR3: CASSIVGTGVNQPQHF

D: NA
size: few
J: TRBJ2-4
V: TRBV9
DNA: TGTGCCAGCAGCGTAGGAGGAGGCATTCAGTACTTC
CDR3: CASSVGGGIQYF